This T cell receptor beta chain appears in the sequencing data of a study of T cell changes during pregnancy in multiple sclerosis. Germline-derived CDR1 and CDR2 are SNHLY and FYNNEI. The CDR3 runs to 16 residues. V dropped 8 bases and J dropped 4; count of bases not matched to a gene: 14. Produced via immunoSEQ multiplex PCR; TCRdb's table is partial and in-frame only. The repertoire holds about 89,000 clones, with around 94% as singletons. The receptor's source is a female donor with multiple sclerosis, enrolled in a pregnancy study. The chain joins TRBV2 to TRBJ2-3; 8 bases align to TRBD2. Specimen: peripheral blood, collected in the third trimester of pregnancy. DNA for the CDR3: TGTGCCAGCTGCTCCCGGACTAGCTCCCCGGCAGATACGCAGTATTTT. This codes for CASCSRTSSPADTQYF.